This TCR beta chain was obtained from a study of STAT5B mutations in CD4+ large granular lymphocyte leukemia. This clone was detected once. Sequencing was at survey level. Measured with immunoSEQ multiplex PCR; TCRdb has only the in-frame clones, and not every one. The table has over 20,000 clones, around 81% seen once. What was sequenced was CD4+ T cells from blood buffy coats. The source of this sequence is a human donor in good health.

The CDR3 nucleotides read TGTGCCAGTAGGGATCCGGGACAGATTAACTATGGCTACACCTTC. This translates into CASRDPGQINYGYTF. V is TRBV19 and J is TRBJ1-2; 7 nucleotides match TRBD1. Germline CDR1 LNHDA, CDR2 SQIVND (reference sequence). The CDR3 length is 15 residues. The ends lost 6 bases at V and 1 base at J; junction bases unmatched: 8.